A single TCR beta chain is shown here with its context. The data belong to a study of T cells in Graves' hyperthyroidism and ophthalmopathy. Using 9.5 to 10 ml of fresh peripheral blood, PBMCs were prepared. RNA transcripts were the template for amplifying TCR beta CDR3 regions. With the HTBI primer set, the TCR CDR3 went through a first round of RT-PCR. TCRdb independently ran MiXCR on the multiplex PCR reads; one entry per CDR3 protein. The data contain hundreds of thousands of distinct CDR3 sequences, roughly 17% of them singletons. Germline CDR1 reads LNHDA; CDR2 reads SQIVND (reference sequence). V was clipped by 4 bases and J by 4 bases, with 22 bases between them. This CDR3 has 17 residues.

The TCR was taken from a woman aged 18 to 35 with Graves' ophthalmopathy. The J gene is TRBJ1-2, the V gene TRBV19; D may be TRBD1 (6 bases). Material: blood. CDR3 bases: TGTGCCAGTAGTAGAACTCCTCTTATAGACAGGACCTATGGCTACACCTTC. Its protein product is CASSRTPLIDRTYGYTF. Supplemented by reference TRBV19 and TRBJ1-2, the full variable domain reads DGGITQSPKYLFRKEGQNVTLSCEQNLNHDAMYWYRQDPGQGLRLIYYSQIVNDFQKGDIAEGYSVSREKKESFPLTVTSAQKNPTAFYLCASSRTPLIDRTYGYTFGSGTRLTVV.